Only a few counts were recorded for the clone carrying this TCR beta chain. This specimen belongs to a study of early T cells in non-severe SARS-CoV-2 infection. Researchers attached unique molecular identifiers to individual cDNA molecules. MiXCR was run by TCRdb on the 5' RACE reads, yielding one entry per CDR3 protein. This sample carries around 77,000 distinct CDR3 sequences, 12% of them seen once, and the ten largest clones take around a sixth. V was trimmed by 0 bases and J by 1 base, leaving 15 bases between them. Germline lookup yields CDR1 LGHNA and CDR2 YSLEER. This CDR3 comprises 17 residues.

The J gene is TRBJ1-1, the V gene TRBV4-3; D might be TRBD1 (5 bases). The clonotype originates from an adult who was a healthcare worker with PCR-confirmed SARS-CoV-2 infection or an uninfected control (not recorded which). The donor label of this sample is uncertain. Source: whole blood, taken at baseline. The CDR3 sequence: CASSQDLGTGTNTEAFF. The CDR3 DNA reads TGCGCCAGCAGCCAAGATCTTGGGACGGGTACGAACACTGAAGCTTTCTTT.